This TCR beta chain emerged from a study of response to subunit inactivated influenza vaccine. CDR3 length: 14 residues. V was clipped by 1 base and J by 2 bases, with 5 bases between them. The germline CDR1 and CDR2 sequences are MGHRA and YSYEKL. General observations from the study: There was a suggestion from the authors that each seasonal influenza vaccination recruits few new T cells.

TCRdb reprocessed the RT-PCR reads with MiXCR, giving one entry per CDR3 protein. The sample includes approximately 170,000 distinct CDR3 sequences, approximately 15% of them seen just once. This clonotype was recorded at least ten times. Antigen: not known. Source: CD8+ T cells sorted from PBMCs, taken about 5 days after vaccination. This sequence was found in a man in his fifties who received an inactivated influenza vaccine. This chain links TRBV4-1 with TRBJ2-2, with unresolved D. The CDR3 here is CASSQVSNTGELFF. The CDR3 nucleotides are TGCGCCAGCAGCCAAGTTTCCAACACCGGGGAGCTGTTTTTT.